These T cell receptor beta chains were read from a single sample in a study of shared T cell receptors in the human thymus. Data came from immunoSEQ multiplex PCR; TCRdb stores just in-frame clones and leaves some out. The table lists approximately 730,000 clones, 70% to 90% of them singletons. The sample also formed part of further work on human thymus T cells.

Sequenced input: thymocytes. The receptor source for this set is a girl under two years old with a congenital heart defect. CDR3s include the opening cysteine and the closing phenylalanine or tryptophan.

TRBV7-9	TRBJ1-2	CASSLGDYRDSSNYGYTF
TRBV11-2	TRBJ1-3	CASSSSSGNTIYF
TRBV5-1	TRBJ1-1	CASSLRTGHEAFF
TRBV6-1	TRBJ1-1	CASVFGLDVTEAFF
TRBV19	TRBJ1-3	CASSDRRQLASRSGNTIYF
TRBV4-1	TRBJ2-1	CASLGGARNEQFF
TRBV7-6	TRBJ2-3	CASSHGTFDTQYF
TRBV19	TRBJ2-2	CASNRGAPNTGELFF
TRBV10-3	TRBJ1-6	CAISDPAGDSPLHF
TRBV20-1	TRBJ2-1	CSADPSGEQFF
TRBV6-5	TRBJ2-5	CASSEPRYETQYF
TRBV6-1	TRBJ2-7	CASSEDGSYEQYF
TRBV10-1	TRBJ1-1	CASSLGKTGATEAFF
TRBV6-1	TRBJ1-1	CASSFRQNTEAFF
TRBV28	TRBJ2-3	CASSLPLKGQGSTDTQYF
TRBV10-2	TRBJ1-2	CASSTGRGGYTF
TRBV2	TRBJ2-3	CASSEGGADTQYF
TRBV7-3	TRBJ2-5	CASSLYRTGRETQYF
TRBV29-1	TRBJ1-3	CSVAQSGNSAFGNTIYF
TRBV10-1	TRBJ2-2	CASSETGPTGELFF
TRBV14	TRBJ1-2	CASSPTGLGGLGYTF
TRBV28	TRBJ1-4	CASSLCGQGRPLNEKLFF
TRBV11-2	TRBJ2-7	CASSRGQATYEQYF
TRBV5-1	TRBJ1-4	CASSPLDRFNEKLFF
TRBV4-1	TRBJ2-2	CASSPRDSDTGELFF
TRBV10-3	TRBJ2-7	CAISESRDRVAYEQYF
TRBV5-6	TRBJ2-7	CASSLAGCEQYF
TRBV5-1	TRBJ2-1	CASSPENTGEVTYNEQFF
TRBV28	TRBJ2-7	CAIRLPHTSGGYEQYF
TRBV27	TRBJ1-2	CASSLGTPTNYGYTF
TRBV19	TRBJ1-3	CASSPNRAPNSGNTIYF
TRBV7-9	TRBJ2-2	CASSLGRTSSGTDTGELFF